This TCR beta chain derives from a study of blood T cells in healthy people across ages. This CDR3 comprises 16 residues. Germline CDR1 and CDR2: SGHNT and YYREEE (reference sequence). Trimming took 0 bases from V and 9 from J; bases not matched to a gene: 12. On this clonotype: Antigen: not known.

Through a sample-barcoded 5' primer and a J-beta primer mix, a second PCR was run for roughly 6 to 11 cycles. Each TCR beta cDNA got a 12-nucleotide random molecular identifier. Each CDR3 protein gets one entry after TCRdb re-called the 5' RACE reads with MiXCR. Of 650,000 to 800,000 distinct CDR3 sequences listed, roughly 44% are singletons. Study observations and caveats: Any conclusive comparison of naive versus antigen-experienced cells was prevented by using unsorted PBMCs. Both naive CD4+ cell counts and diversity were greater in long-lived donors than in aged donors.

The TCR sequence derives from a man between 60 and 75 years old in good health. The sequencing sample was made of blood. The chain is built from TRBV5-4 and TRBJ2-5; 9 positions agree with TRBD2. The CDR3 nucleotides read TGTGCCAGCAGCTTGGTCGGCGGGGGGGCCAAGGAGGCCCAGTACTTC. Protein sequence: CASSLVGGGAKEAQYF.